This section outlines one T cell receptor (beta chain) sequence together with its context. This sample was taken from a study of control samples from healthy donors and cancer patients. Trimming took off 3 bases at V and 7 bases at J, with 13 bases between the two ends. In germline, CDR1 is SGHAT, CDR2 FQNNGV. The CDR3 loop spans 13 amino acids. Sequencing used immunoSEQ multiplex PCR; TCRdb keeps in-frame clones, though not all of them. The sample has 350,000 to 450,000 clones, 80% to 95% seen once. This TCR derives from a man in his forties with head and neck cancer. Material for sequencing was PBMCs. This chain connects TRBV11-2 to TRBJ2-7; a possible D gene is TRBD1 (6 bases). CDR3 sequence: CASSFGLGTEQYF. The DNA of the CDR3 is TGTGCCAGCAGCTTTGGCCTAGGGACAGAGCAGTACTTC.